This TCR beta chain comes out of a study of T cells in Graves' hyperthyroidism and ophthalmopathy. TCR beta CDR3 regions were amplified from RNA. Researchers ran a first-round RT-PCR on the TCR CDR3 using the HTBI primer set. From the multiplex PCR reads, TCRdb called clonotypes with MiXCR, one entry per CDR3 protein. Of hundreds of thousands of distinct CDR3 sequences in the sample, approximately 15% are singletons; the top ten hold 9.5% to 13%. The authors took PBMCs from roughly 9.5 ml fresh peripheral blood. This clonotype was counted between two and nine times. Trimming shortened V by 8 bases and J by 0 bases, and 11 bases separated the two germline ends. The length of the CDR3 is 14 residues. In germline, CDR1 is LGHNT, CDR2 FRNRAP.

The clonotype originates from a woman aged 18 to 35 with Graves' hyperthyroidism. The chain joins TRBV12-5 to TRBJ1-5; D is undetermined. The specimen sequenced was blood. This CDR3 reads CASLVGYSNQPQHF. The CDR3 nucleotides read TGTGCTAGTTTGGTGGGGTATAGCAATCAGCCCCAGCATTTT.